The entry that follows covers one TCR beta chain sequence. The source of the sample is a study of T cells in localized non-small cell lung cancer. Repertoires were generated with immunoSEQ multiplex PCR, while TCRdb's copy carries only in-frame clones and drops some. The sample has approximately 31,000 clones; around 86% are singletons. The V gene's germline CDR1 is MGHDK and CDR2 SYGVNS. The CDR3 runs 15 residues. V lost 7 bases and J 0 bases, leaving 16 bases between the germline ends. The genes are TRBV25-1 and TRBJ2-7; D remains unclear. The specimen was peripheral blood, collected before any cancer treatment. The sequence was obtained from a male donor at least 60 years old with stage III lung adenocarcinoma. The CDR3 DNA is TGTGCCAGCACCCATAGTAACCCGAGCTCCTACGAGCAGTACTTC. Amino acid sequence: CASTHSNPSSYEQYF.